This T cell receptor beta chain was captured by sequencing in a study of CD8 T cells in Susac syndrome. Germline CDR1 is MNHEY and CDR2 is SVGEGT. The CDR3 runs 12 residues. V was pared by 8 bases and J by 4 bases, with 3 bases of the junction left unmatched. A note on this clonotype: What it recognizes is unknown.

Findings of the study overall: The total CD8+ repertoires yielded sixteen Susac-specific public clones and the CD8+ TEMRA repertoires yielded about five.

With random hexamers, reverse transcription was performed on 0.5 to 1 ug of RNA. A single record per CDR3 protein comes from TCRdb applying MiXCR to the immunoSEQ multiplex PCR reads. The repertoire consists of 85,000 to 130,000 distinct CDR3 sequences, with roughly 94% occurring once and the leading ten covering over 0.35%. This chain links TRBV6-2 or TRBV6-3 with TRBJ2-7, with 9 bases lining up with TRBD1. This sequence was found in a human donor with Susac syndrome. The sequenced sample was CD8+ T cells from PBMCs. CDR3 nucleotides: TGTGCCAGCGGACAGGGGCCATACGAGCAGTACTTC. This encodes CASGQGPYEQYF.